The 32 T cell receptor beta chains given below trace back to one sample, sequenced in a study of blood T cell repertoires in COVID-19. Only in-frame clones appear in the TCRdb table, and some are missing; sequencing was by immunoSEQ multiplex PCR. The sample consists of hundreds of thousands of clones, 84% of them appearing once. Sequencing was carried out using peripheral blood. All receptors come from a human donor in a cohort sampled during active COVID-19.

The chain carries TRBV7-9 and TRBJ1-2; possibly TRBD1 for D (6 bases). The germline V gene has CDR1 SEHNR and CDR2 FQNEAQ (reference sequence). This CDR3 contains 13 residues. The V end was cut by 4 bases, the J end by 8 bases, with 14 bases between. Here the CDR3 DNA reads TGTGCCAGCAGCTCCTTACAGGGTCAAGGCTACACCTTC. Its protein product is CASSSLQGQGYTF.

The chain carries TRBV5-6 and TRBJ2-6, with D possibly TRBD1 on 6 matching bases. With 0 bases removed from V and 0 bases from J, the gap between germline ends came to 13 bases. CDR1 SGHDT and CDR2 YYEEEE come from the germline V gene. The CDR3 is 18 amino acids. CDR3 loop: CASSLGGPGPSGANVLTF. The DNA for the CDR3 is TGTGCCAGCAGCTTGGGGGGGCCGGGACCCTCTGGGGCCAACGTCCTGACTTTC. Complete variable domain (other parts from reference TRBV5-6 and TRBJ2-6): DAGVTQSPTHLIKTRGQQVTLRCSPKSGHDTVSWYQQALGQGPQFIFQYYEEEERQRGNFPDRFSGHQFPNYSSELNVNALLLGDSALYLCASSLGGPGPSGANVLTFGAGSRLTVL.

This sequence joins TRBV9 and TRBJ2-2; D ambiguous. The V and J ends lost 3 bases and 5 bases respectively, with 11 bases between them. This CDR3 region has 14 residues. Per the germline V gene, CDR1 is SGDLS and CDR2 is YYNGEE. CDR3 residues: CASSAQMVTGELFF. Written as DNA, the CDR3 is TGTGCCAGCAGCGCCCAGATGGTGACCGGGGAGCTGTTTTTT.

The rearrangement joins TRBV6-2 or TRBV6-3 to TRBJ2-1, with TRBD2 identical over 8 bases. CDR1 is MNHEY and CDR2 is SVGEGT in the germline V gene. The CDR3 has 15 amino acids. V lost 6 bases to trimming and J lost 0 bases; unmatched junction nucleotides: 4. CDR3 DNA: TGTGCCAGCAGCGGGAGGGACACCTCCTACAATGAGCAGTTCTTC. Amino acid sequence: CASSGRDTSYNEQFF.

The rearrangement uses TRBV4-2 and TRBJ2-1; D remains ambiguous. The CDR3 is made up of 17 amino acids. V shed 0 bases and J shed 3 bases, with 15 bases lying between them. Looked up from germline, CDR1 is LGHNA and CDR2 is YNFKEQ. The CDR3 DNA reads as TGTGCCAGCAGCCAAGATCTAACAGCCGATCTCTACAATGAGCAGTTCTTC. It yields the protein CASSQDLTADLYNEQFF.

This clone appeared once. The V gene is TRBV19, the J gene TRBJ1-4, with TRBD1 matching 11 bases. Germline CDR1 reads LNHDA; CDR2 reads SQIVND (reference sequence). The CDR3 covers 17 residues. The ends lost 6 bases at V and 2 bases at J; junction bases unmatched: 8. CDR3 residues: CASRVSDRGRTNEKLFF. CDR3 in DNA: TGTGCCAGTAGGGTCTCGGACAGGGGGCGGACTAATGAAAAACTGTTTTTT.

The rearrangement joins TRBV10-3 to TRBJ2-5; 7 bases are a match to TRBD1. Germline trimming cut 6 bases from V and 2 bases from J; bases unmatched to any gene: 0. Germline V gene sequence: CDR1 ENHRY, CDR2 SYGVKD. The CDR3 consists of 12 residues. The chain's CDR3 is CAISRGQETQYF. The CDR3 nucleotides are TGTGCCATCAGCAGGGGGCAAGAGACCCAGTACTTC.

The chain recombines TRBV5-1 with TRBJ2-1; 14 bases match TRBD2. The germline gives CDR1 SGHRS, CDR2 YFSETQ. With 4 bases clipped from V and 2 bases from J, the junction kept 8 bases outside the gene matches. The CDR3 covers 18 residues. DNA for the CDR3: TGCGCCAGCAGCCTACGACTAGCGGGGGGGCCCACCTACAATGAGCAGTTCTTC. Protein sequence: CASSLRLAGGPTYNEQFF.

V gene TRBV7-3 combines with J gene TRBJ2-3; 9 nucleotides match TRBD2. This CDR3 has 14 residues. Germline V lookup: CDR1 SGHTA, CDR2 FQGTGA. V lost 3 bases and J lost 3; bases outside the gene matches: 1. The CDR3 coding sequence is TGTGCCAGCAGCTTTAGCGGGAGAACAGATACGCAGTATTTT. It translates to CASSFSGRTDTQYF.

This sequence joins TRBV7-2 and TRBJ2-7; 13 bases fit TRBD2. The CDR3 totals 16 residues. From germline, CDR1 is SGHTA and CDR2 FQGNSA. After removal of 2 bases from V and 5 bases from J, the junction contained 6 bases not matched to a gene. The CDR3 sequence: CASSLRLAGGSHEQYF. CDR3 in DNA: TGTGCCAGCAGCTTACGACTAGCGGGAGGCAGCCACGAGCAGTACTTC.

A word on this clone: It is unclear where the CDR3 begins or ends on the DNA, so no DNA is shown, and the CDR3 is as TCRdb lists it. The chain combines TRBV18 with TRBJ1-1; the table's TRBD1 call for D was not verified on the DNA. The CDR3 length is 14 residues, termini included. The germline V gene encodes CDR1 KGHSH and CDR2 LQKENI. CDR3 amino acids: CASSPNTGVAGGNF.

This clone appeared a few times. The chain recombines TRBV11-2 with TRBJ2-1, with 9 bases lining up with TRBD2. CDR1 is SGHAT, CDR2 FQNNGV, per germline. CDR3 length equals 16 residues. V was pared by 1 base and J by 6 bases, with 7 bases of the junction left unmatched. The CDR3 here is CASSLGRLAGVNEQFF. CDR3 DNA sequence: TGTGCCAGCAGCTTAGGGAGGTTAGCGGGAGTCAATGAGCAGTTCTTC.

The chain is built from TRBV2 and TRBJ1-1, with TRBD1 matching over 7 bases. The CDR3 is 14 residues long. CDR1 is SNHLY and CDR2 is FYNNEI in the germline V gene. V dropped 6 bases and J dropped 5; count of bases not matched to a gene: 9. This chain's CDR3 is CASRRDSAYTEAFF. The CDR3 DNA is TGTGCCAGCAGGAGGGACAGTGCGTATACTGAAGCTTTCTTT.

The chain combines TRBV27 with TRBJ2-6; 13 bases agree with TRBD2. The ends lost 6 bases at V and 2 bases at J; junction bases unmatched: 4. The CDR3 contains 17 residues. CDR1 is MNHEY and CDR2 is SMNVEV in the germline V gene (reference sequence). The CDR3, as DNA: TGTGCCAGCAGACGGACTAGCGGGGGCGCTGGGGCCAACGTCCTGACTTTC. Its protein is CASRRTSGGAGANVLTF.

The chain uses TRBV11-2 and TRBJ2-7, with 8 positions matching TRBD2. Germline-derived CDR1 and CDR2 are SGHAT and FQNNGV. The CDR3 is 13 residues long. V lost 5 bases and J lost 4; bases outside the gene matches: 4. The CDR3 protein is CASSTGTRYEQYF. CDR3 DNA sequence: TGTGCCAGCAGCACCGGGACTAGGTACGAGCAGTACTTC.

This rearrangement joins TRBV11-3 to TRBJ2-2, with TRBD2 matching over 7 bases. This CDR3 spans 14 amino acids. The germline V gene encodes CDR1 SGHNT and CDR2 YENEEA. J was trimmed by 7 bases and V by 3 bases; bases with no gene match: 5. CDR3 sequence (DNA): TGTGCCAGCAGCTTCCCCGGGGGGTACGGGGAGCTGTTTTTT. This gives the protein CASSFPGGYGELFF.

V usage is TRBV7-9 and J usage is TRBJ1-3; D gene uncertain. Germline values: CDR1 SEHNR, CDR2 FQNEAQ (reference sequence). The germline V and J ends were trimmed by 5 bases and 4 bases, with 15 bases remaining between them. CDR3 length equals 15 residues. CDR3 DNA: TGTGCCAGCAGCCCATGGCTCTCGCCGGGAAACACCATATATTTT. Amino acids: CASSPWLSPGNTIYF. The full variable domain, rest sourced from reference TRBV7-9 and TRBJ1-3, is DTGVSQNPRHKITKRGQNVTFRCDPISEHNRLYWYRQTLGQGPEFLTYFQNEAQLEKSRLLSDRFSAERPKGSFSTLEIQRTEQGDSAMYLCASSPWLSPGNTIYFGEGSWLTVV.

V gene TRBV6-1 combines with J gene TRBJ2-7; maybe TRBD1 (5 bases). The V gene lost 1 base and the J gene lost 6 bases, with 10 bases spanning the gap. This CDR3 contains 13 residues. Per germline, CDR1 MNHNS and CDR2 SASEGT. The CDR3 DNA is TGTGCCAGCAGTGAAGGGGCAGGGCTCGAGCAGTACTTC. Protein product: CASSEGAGLEQYF.

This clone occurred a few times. The CDR3 DNA is TGTGCCAGCAAGGTAGGCGGGGGCGGCACAGATACGCAGTATTTT. Translation: CASKVGGGGTDTQYF. This chain joins TRBV28 and TRBJ2-3; possible D gene TRBD2, 7 bases. The V gene's germline CDR1 is MDHEN and CDR2 SYDVKM. The V and J ends lost 7 bases and 1 base respectively, with 15 bases between them. CDR3 length: 15 residues.

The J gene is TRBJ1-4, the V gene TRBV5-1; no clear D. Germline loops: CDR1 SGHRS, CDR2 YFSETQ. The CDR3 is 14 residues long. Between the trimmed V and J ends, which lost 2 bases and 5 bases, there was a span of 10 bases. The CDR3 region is CASSLAGANEKLFF. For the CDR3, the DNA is TGCGCCAGCAGCTTAGCCGGAGCGAATGAAAAACTGTTTTTT.

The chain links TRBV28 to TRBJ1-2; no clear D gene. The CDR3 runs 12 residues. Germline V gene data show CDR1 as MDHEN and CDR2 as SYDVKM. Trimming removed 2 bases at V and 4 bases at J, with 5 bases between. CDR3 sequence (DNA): TGTGCCAGCAGTTTAGGTAGCTATGGCTACACCTTC. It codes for CASSLGSYGYTF.

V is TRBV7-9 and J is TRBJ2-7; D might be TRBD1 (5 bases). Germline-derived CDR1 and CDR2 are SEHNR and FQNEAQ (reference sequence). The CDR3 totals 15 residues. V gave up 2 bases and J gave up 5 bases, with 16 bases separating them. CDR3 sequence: CASSLIWQGTDEQYF. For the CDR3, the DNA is TGTGCCAGCAGCTTAATTTGGCAGGGTACCGACGAGCAGTACTTC.

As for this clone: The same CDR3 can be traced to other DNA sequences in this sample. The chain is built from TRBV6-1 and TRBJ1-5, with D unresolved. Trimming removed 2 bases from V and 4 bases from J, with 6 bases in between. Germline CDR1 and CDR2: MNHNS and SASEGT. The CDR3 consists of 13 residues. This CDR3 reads CASSERGNQPQHF. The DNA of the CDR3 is TGTGCCAGCAGTGAACGGGGAAATCAGCCCCAGCATTTT.

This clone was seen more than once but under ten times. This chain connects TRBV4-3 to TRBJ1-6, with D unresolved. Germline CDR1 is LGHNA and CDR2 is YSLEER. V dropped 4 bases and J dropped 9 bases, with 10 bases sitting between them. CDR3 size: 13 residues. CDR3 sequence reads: CASSPGSSSPLHF. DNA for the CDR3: TGCGCCAGCAGCCCGGGGAGTAGTTCACCCCTCCACTTT.

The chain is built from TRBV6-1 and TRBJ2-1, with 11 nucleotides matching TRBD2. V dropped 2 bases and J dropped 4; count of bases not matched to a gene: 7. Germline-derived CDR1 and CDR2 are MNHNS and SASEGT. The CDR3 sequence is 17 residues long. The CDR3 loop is CASSETLIAGGYNEQFF. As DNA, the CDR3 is TGTGCCAGCAGTGAAACGTTAATAGCGGGGGGGTACAATGAGCAGTTCTTC.

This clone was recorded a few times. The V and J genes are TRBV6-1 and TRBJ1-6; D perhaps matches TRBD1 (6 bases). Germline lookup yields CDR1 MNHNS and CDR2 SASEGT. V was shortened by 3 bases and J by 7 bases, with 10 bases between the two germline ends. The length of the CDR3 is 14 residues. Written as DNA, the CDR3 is TGTGCCAGCAGTGATCAGGGGATCAATTCACCCCTCCACTTT. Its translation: CASSDQGINSPLHF.

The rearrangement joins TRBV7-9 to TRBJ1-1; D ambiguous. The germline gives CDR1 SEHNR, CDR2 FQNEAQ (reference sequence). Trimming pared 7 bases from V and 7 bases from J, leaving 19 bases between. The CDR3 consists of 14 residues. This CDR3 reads CASIGSNSGVEAFF. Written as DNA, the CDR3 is TGTGCCAGCATCGGGTCGAATTCGGGAGTTGAAGCTTTCTTT. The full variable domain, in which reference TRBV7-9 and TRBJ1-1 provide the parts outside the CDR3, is DTGVSQNPRHKITKRGQNVTFRCDPISEHNRLYWYRQTLGQGPEFLTYFQNEAQLEKSRLLSDRFSAERPKGSFSTLEIQRTEQGDSAMYLCASIGSNSGVEAFFGQGTRLTVV.

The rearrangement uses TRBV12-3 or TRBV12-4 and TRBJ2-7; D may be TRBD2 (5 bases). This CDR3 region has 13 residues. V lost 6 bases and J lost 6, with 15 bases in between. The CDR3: CASRGVGTAEQYF. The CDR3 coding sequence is TGTGCCAGCAGGGGAGTCGGAACTGCCGAGCAGTACTTC.

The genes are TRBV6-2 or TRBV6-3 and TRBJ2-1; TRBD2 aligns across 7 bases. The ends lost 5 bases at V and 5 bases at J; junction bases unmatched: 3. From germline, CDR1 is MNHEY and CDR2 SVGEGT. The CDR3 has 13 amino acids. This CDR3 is CASSRDYNNEQFF. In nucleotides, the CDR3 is TGTGCCAGCAGTCGGGACTATAACAATGAGCAGTTCTTC.

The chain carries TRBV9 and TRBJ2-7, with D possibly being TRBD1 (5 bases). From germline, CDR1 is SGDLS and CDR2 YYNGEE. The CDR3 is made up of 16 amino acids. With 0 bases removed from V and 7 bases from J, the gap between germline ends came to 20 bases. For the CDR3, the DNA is TGTGCCAGCAGCGTAGCCCCCAGGGTAGTATCTACGGAGCAGTACTTC. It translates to CASSVAPRVVSTEQYF.

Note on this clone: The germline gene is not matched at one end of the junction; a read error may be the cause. The CDR3 bases are TGTGCCAGCAGTCCAGGACTAGCGGGAGTAGATACGCAGTGTTTT. This gives the protein CASSPGLAGVDTQCF. J is TRBJ2-3 and V is TRBV28; 13 bases are a match to TRBD2. CDR1 is MDHEN, CDR2 SYDVKM, per germline. This CDR3 has 15 residues.

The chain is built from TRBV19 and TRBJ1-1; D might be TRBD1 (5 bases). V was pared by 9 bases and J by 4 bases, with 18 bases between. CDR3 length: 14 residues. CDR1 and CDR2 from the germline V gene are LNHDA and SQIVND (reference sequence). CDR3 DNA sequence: TGTGCCAGCCACTGGGGGGGGATAGGCACTGAAGCTTTCTTT. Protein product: CASHWGGIGTEAFF. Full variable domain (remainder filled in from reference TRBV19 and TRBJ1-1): DGGITQSPKYLFRKEGQNVTLSCEQNLNHDAMYWYRQDPGQGLRLIYYSQIVNDFQKGDIAEGYSVSREKKESFPLTVTSAQKNPTAFYLCASHWGGIGTEAFFGQGTRLTVV.